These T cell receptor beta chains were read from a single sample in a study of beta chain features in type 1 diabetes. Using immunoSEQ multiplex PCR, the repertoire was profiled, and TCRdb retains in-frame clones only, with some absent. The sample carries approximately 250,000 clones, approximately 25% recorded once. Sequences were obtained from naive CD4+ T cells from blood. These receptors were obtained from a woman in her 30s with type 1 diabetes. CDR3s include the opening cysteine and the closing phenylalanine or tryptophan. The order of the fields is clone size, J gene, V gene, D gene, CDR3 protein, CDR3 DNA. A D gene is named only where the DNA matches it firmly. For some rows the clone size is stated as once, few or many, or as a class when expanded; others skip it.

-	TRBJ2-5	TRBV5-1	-	CASSFWDNKETQYF	TGCGCCAGCAGCTTTTGGGACAACAAAGAGACCCAGTACTTC
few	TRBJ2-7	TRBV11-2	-	CASSLPTVRYEQYF	TGTGCCAGCAGCTTACCCACAGTCCGGTACGAGCAGTACTTC
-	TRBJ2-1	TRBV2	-	CASRAGDSQQFF	TGTGCCAGCAGGGCTGGGGACTCCCAGCAGTTCTTC
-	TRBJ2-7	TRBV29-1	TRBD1	CSVDGQGSSYEQYF	TGCAGCGTTGATGGACAGGGATCCTCCTACGAGCAGTACTTC
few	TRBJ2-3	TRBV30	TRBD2	CAWSSLAGAPDTQYF	TGTGCCTGGAGTTCCCTAGCGGGAGCCCCAGATACGCAGTATTTT
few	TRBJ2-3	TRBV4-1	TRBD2	CASSLRGTSGSTDTQYF	TGCGCCAGCAGCCTCCGGGGCACTAGCGGGAGCACAGATACGCAGTATTTT
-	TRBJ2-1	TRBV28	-	CASSRGHSSYNEQFF	TGTGCCAGCAGTAGGGGACACAGCTCCTACAATGAGCAGTTCTTC
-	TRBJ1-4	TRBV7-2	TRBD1	CASSLGQGWGEEKLFF	TGTGCCAGCAGCTTGGGACAGGGTTGGGGGGAAGAAAAACTGTTTTTT
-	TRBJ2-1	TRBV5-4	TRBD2	CASSQGLAGGNEQFF	TGTGCCAGCAGCCAGGGACTAGCGGGAGGTAATGAGCAGTTCTTC
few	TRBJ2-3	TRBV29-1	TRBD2	CSVEVGGLASDTQYF	TGCAGCGTTGAAGTAGGAGGACTAGCATCAGATACGCAGTATTTT
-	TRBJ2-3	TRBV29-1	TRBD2	CSVEGLAELGTDTQYF	TGCAGCGTTGAGGGACTAGCGGAACTGGGCACAGATACGCAGTATTTT
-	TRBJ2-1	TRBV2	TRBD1	CASIRDRDNEQFF	TGTGCCAGTATCCGGGACAGGGACAATGAGCAGTTCTTC
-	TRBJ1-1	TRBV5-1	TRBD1	CASSNIGQDYKKAFF	TGCGCCAGCAGCAATATAGGACAGGATTACAAGAAAGCTTTCTTT
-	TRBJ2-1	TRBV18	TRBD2	CASSPRSSLAGGDNEQFF	TGTGCCAGCTCACCACGTTCCAGTCTAGCGGGAGGGGACAATGAGCAGTTCTTC
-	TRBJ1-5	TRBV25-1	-	CASGGLVGQPQHF	TGTGCCAGCGGAGGACTGGTGGGGCAGCCCCAGCATTTT
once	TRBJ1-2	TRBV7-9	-	CASSQDKGQDYGYTF	TGTGCCAGCAGCCAAGACAAGGGGCAAGACTATGGCTACACCTTC
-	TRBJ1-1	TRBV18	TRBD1	CASSPKGDRATEAFF	TGTGCCAGCTCACCAAAAGGGGACAGGGCCACTGAAGCTTTCTTT
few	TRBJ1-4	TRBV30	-	CAWVMGGATNEKLFF	TGTGCCTGGGTGATGGGGGGGGCAACTAATGAAAAACTGTTTTTT
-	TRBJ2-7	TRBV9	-	CASSVATASFYEQYF	TGTGCCAGCAGCGTAGCTACAGCTAGCTTTTACGAGCAGTACTTC
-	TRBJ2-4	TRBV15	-	CATSLYSGVEGNIQYF	TGTGCCACCAGCCTGTACTCCGGGGTGGAGGGAAACATTCAGTACTTC
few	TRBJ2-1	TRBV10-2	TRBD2	CASSLLAATYNEQFF	TGCGCCAGCAGTCTACTAGCGGCGACCTACAATGAGCAGTTCTTC
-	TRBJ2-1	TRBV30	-	CAWGSSDEQFF	TGTGCCTGGGGTAGTAGTGATGAGCAGTTCTTC
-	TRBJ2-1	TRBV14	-	CASSQEPGLGNEQFF	TGTGCCAGCAGCCAAGAACCAGGGCTGGGGAATGAGCAGTTCTTC
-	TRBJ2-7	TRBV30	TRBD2	CAWSVRGDEQYF	TGTGCCTGGAGTGTTCGGGGGGACGAGCAGTACTTC
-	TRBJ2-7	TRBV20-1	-	CSAPTRNEQYF	TGCAGTGCACCCACTCGCAACGAGCAGTACTTC
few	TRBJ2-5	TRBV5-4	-	CASSLETHQETQYF	TGTGCCAGCAGCTTGGAGACACACCAAGAGACCCAGTACTTC
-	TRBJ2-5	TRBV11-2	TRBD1	CASTGGGTAKETQYF	TGTGCCAGCACTGGGGGTGGGACAGCTAAAGAGACCCAGTACTTC
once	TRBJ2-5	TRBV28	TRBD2	CASSWGEGTQYF	TGTGCCAGCAGTTGGGGGGAGGGGACCCAGTACTTC
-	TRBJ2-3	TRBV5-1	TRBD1	CASSSDRASTDTQYF	TGCGCCAGCAGCTCGGACAGGGCCAGCACAGATACGCAGTATTTT
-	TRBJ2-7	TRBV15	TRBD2	CATSRVPAGGQYEQYF	TGTGCCACCAGCAGAGTACCCGCGGGAGGGCAGTACGAGCAGTACTTC
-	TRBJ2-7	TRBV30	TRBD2	CAWSVSLAGGGEQYF	TGTGCCTGGAGTGTCTCACTAGCGGGAGGTGGCGAGCAGTACTTC
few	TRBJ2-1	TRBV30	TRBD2	CAWRSGGSLLPSYNEQFF	TGTGCCTGGAGATCCGGCGGGAGCCTCCTACCTTCCTACAATGAGCAGTTCTTC
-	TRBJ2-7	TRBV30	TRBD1	CAWVFAGGYEQYF	TGTGCCTGGGTCTTCGCAGGGGGCTACGAGCAGTACTTC
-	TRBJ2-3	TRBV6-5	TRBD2	CASTTGGLTDTQYF	TGTGCCAGCACCACGGGGGGGCTCACAGATACGCAGTATTTT
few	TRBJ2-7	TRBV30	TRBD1	CAWADRREQYF	TGTGCCTGGGCGGACAGGCGCGAGCAGTACTTC
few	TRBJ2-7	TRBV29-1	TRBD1	CSGQGAYEQYF	TGCAGCGGACAGGGGGCCTACGAGCAGTACTTC
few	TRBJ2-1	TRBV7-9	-	CASTPRGELINEQFF	TGTGCCAGCACTCCGCGAGGCGAGCTCATCAATGAGCAGTTCTTC
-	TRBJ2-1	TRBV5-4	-	CASSRMAPGLGAHAEQFF	TGTGCCAGCAGCCGCATGGCCCCGGGACTCGGAGCCCATGCTGAGCAGTTCTTC
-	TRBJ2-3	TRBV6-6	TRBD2	CATRRSGSRVDTQYF	TGTGCCACCAGAAGAAGCGGGAGCAGGGTAGATACGCAGTATTTT
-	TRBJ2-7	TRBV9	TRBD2	CASSVGRDSIYEQYF	TGTGCCAGCAGCGTCGGGAGGGACTCCATCTACGAGCAGTACTTC
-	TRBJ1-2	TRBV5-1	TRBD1	CASSTRDRGAGGGYTF	TGCGCCAGCAGCACCCGGGACAGGGGAGCCGGCGGGGGCTACACCTTC
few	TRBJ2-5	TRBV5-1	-	CASSLVSEETQYF	TGCGCCAGCAGCTTGGTATCGGAAGAGACCCAGTACTTC
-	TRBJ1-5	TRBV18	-	CASSPDQGQPQHF	TGTGCCAGCTCACCGGACCAGGGACAGCCCCAGCATTTT
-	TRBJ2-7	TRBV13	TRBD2	CASSSWAGLAGSSSYEQYF	TGTGCCAGCAGCTCATGGGCGGGACTAGCGGGGTCTAGCTCCTACGAGCAGTACTTC
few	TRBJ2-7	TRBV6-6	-	CASSPPGSHYEQYF	TGTGCCAGCAGTCCCCCGGGTTCCCACTACGAGCAGTACTTC
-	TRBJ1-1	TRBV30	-	CAWSDAAGTEAFF	TGTGCCTGGAGTGATGCAGCGGGCACTGAAGCTTTCTTT
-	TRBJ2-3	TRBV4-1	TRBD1	CASSLGQGDAQYF	TGCGCCAGCAGCCTCGGACAGGGGGACGCGCAGTATTTT
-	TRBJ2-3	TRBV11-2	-	CASSHERATDTQYF	TGTGCCAGCAGCCACGAGCGGGCCACAGATACGCAGTATTTT
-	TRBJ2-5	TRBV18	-	CASSPRGIPSGETQYF	TGTGCCAGCTCACCGAGAGGAATTCCCTCCGGGGAGACCCAGTACTTC
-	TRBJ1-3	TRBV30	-	CAWSTGTSGNTIYF	TGTGCCTGGAGTACAGGGACCTCTGGAAACACCATATATTTT
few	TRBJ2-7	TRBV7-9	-	CASGSTEQYF	TGTGCCAGCGGTTCTACCGAGCAGTACTTC
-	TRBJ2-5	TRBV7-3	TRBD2	CASSSVKREVQETQYF	TGTGCCAGCAGCTCGGTGAAGCGGGAGGTTCAAGAGACCCAGTACTTC
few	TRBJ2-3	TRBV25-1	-	CASSEYFLAGRVDTQYF	TGTGCCAGCAGTGAATATTTTTTGGCGGGACGGGTAGATACGCAGTATTTT